What follows are 3 T cell receptor beta chains derived from one specimen sequenced in a study of T cells after yellow fever vaccination. In TCRdb, the 5' RACE reads were re-called with MiXCR into one record per CDR3 protein. The data show around 610,000 distinct CDR3 sequences, roughly 14% seen once. The sample was PBMCs, taken on the day of the yellow fever booster vaccination. The receptors shown here come from a man aged 30 to 39 who received the YFV17D yellow fever vaccine.

V gene TRBV3-1 combines with J gene TRBJ2-7; D is ambiguous. The germline gives CDR1 LGHDT, CDR2 YNNKEL (reference sequence). V lost 2 bases to trimming and J lost 5 bases, with 4 bases between them. The CDR3 is 11 residues long. In nucleotides, the CDR3 is TGTGCCAGCAGCCAACCCAACGAGCAGTACTTC. Translation: CASSQPNEQYF.

A few counts support this clonotype. This chain joins TRBV7-9 and TRBJ2-1; 9 bases fit TRBD2. The CDR3 length is 15 residues. Per the germline V gene, CDR1 is SEHNR and CDR2 is FQNEAQ (reference sequence). Unmatched junction bases numbered 5, after V lost 5 bases and J lost 3 bases. CDR3 loop: CASSHRLADYNEQFF. In DNA, the CDR3 is TGTGCCAGCAGCCACCGACTAGCGGACTACAATGAGCAGTTCTTC.

The chain uses TRBV28 and TRBJ2-5, with D possibly being TRBD1 or TRBD2 (5 bases each). This CDR3 spans 12 amino acids. CDR1 is MDHEN, CDR2 SYDVKM, per germline. Between the trimmed V and J ends, which lost 8 bases and 5 bases, there was a span of 12 bases. CDR3 region: CASGGYRETQYF. CDR3 DNA: TGTGCCAGCGGGGGTTATCGGGAGACCCAGTACTTC.